This entry lists 26 T cell receptor beta chains sequenced from one sample in a study of shared clonotypes between healthy human individuals. Some clones are missing from TCRdb's copy, which holds only in-frame ones; the method was immunoSEQ multiplex PCR. Among about 2.1 million clones, about 92% were seen once, and the ten largest hold around 1.7%. Naive-designated CD8 cells lacked CD45RO, were positively enriched for CCR7, and omitted terminally differentiated effector memory CD45RA+ cells. Source material: naive CD8+ T cells from PBMCs. The receptor set was obtained from a man between 18 and 29 years old in good health. Some clones in this sample may be carry-over from other donors' samples.

Regarding this clone: Other DNA sequences in this sample translate to the same CDR3. The chain links TRBV7-9 to TRBJ1-2; the match to TRBD1 covers 8 bases. CDR1 and CDR2 (germline): SEHNR, FQNEAQ (reference sequence). The CDR3 contains 15 residues. V was clipped by 1 base and J by 1 base; unmatched bases: 2. The CDR3 coding sequence is TGTGCCAGCAGCTTAGGGACAGGGTTTAACTATGGCTACACCTTC. Its protein is CASSLGTGFNYGYTF.

V gene TRBV29-1 combines with J gene TRBJ2-1, with 7 bases lining up with TRBD1. The CDR3 runs to 16 residues. Germline loops: CDR1 SQVTM, CDR2 ANQGSEA. Unmatched junction bases numbered 9, after V lost 1 base and J lost 3 bases. CDR3 sequence reads: CSVEGWKGQLYNEQFF. The CDR3 nucleotides are TGCAGCGTTGAAGGATGGAAGGGACAGCTCTACAATGAGCAGTTCTTC.

The chain is built from TRBV19 and TRBJ1-2; D call uncertain. Looked up from germline, CDR1 is LNHDA and CDR2 is SQIVND (reference sequence). The CDR3 totals 13 residues. V lost 3 bases, J lost 7 bases, and 12 bases lay in between. Written as DNA, the CDR3 is TGTGCCAGTAGTATCGAGGGTTTAGGTGGCTACACCTTC. This translates into CASSIEGLGGYTF. Filled out from reference TRBV19 and TRBJ1-2, the complete variable domain reads DGGITQSPKYLFRKEGQNVTLSCEQNLNHDAMYWYRQDPGQGLRLIYYSQIVNDFQKGDIAEGYSVSREKKESFPLTVTSAQKNPTAFYLCASSIEGLGGYTFGSGTRLTVV.

The rearrangement links TRBV6-5 to TRBJ2-7, with D perhaps TRBD1 (6 bases). This CDR3 has 13 residues. The germline gives CDR1 MNHEY, CDR2 SVGAGI. V dropped 5 bases and J dropped 7 bases, with 15 bases sitting between them. The CDR3 nucleotides are TGTGCCAGCAGTAAATTGTACAGGGAGGAGCAGTACTTC. Translating it yields CASSKLYREEQYF.

The chain links TRBV7-6 to TRBJ2-7, with 10 bases matching TRBD1. CDR3 length equals 13 residues. Germline CDR1 and CDR2: SGHVS and FNYEAQ. With V trimmed by 4 bases and J by 6 bases, 3 bases remained unmatched. The CDR3 loop reads CASSSGQGTEQYF. CDR3 nucleotide sequence: TGTGCCAGCAGCTCGGGACAGGGGACCGAGCAGTACTTC.

The chain recombines TRBV14 with TRBJ1-2; D is undetermined. The V end lost 1 base, the J end lost 7 bases, and 13 bases lay between the germline ends. The germline CDR1 and CDR2 sequences are SGHDN and FVKESK. This CDR3 has 14 amino acids. The CDR3 here is CASSQVSSGSGYTF. Written as DNA, the CDR3 is TGTGCCAGCAGCCAAGTCTCGTCGGGTAGTGGCTACACCTTC.

In this sample, this clone turned up once. This chain links TRBV6-1 with TRBJ2-5; D is possibly TRBD1 (5 bases). Trimming took 1 base from V and 5 from J, leaving 11 bases between them. The CDR3 is made up of 14 amino acids. Germline assignment: CDR1 MNHNS and CDR2 SASEGT. Written as DNA, the CDR3 is TGTGCCAGCAGTGAAGAGGGGTTGGGGGAGACCCAGTACTTC. Translation gives CASSEEGLGETQYF.

This rearrangement joins TRBV2 to TRBJ2-7; 9 bases match TRBD1. This CDR3 region has 15 residues. V was clipped by 5 bases and J by 6 bases; unmatched bases: 11. The germline gives CDR1 SNHLY, CDR2 FYNNEI. CDR3 sequence: CASSYKPGQGSEQYF. CDR3 coding DNA: TGTGCCAGCAGTTACAAACCGGGACAGGGATCCGAGCAGTACTTC.

Remarks on this clone: The same CDR3 is also encoded by other DNA sequences in this sample. The rearrangement links TRBV28 to TRBJ2-7; D not certain. The germline V gene encodes CDR1 MDHEN and CDR2 SYDVKM. V was pared by 5 bases and J by 1 base, with 6 bases between. CDR3 size: 12 residues. CDR3: CASSLRSYEQYF. CDR3 bases: TGTGCCAGCAGTCTCAGATCCTACGAGCAGTACTTC.

This chain uses TRBV27 with TRBJ2-2; D may be TRBD1 (6 bases). Germline loops: CDR1 MNHEY, CDR2 SMNVEV (reference sequence). The CDR3 has 17 amino acids. Deletions cut 4 bases from V and 2 bases from J, with 17 bases between. The CDR3 DNA reads as TGTGCCAGCAGTTCCCTTGGACAGCTTAGTAACACCGGGGAGCTGTTTTTT. Its translation is CASSSLGQLSNTGELFF.

The CDR3 loop reads CASSGPSGGPYEQYF. The CDR3 nucleotides are TGCGCCAGCAGCGGGCCCTCAGGGGGGCCCTACGAGCAGTACTTC. This chain links TRBV5-1 with TRBJ2-7, with TRBD1 as a possible D gene (7 bases). Germline CDR1 reads SGHRS; CDR2 reads YFSETQ. This CDR3 has 15 residues. Trimming took 4 bases from V and 2 from J, leaving 16 bases between them.

This chain joins TRBV6-8 and TRBJ2-5, with D hard to call. The CDR3 runs 15 residues. The germline V gene encodes CDR1 MNHGY and CDR2 SAAAGT. V dropped 0 bases and J dropped 3 bases, with 11 bases sitting between them. The CDR3 loop reads CASSYSLLGEETQYF. The CDR3 region has the DNA TGTGCCAGCAGTTACTCCCTTCTAGGCGAAGAGACCCAGTACTTC.

The genes are TRBV11-2 and TRBJ2-3, with 8 bases matching TRBD2. J lost 3 bases, V lost 5 bases, and 13 bases had no gene match. The V gene's germline CDR1 is SGHAT and CDR2 FQNNGV. The CDR3 totals 17 residues. The CDR3 coding sequence is TGTGCCAGCAGCCACGTGGTGGGCGGGAGGTCGACAGATACGCAGTATTTT. Translated: CASSHVVGGRSTDTQYF.

The count of this clone is one. Different DNA sequences within this sample yield the same CDR3. The chain links TRBV7-2 to TRBJ1-3; D unclear. This CDR3 spans 15 amino acids. Germline CDR1 is SGHTA and CDR2 is FQGNSA. The V and J ends lost 4 bases and 0 bases respectively, with 10 bases between them. The DNA for the CDR3 is TGTGCCAGCAGCTCGGACGGTATCTCTGGAAACACCATATATTTT. It is translated as CASSSDGISGNTIYF.

This clone has a single count. The rearrangement joins TRBV18 to TRBJ2-1; the D gene is possibly TRBD1 (6 bases). The CDR3 covers 20 residues. Germline CDR1 reads KGHSH; CDR2 reads LQKENI. Between the trimmed V and J ends, which lost 2 bases and 9 bases, there was a span of 32 bases. The CDR3 DNA reads TGTGCCAGCTCACCAGTAGCATCCGGGCCGCTAACAGGGAGATTGAGTGAGCAGTTCTTC. Translation gives CASSPVASGPLTGRLSEQFF.

The rearrangement joins TRBV4-3 to TRBJ2-5; D is tentatively TRBD1 or TRBD2 (5 bases each). The CDR3 length is 15 residues. Looked up from germline, CDR1 is LGHNA and CDR2 is YSLEER. Trimming left V 0 bases short and J 5 bases short, with 13 bases between. The CDR3, as DNA: TGCGCCAGCAGCCAAGATAAAGCGGCAGGGGAGACCCAGTACTTC. It specifies CASSQDKAAGETQYF.

The chain links TRBV7-2 to TRBJ1-2, with 8 bases aligning to TRBD1. With V trimmed by 2 bases and J by 4 bases, 9 bases remained unmatched. The CDR3 is 16 residues long. Germline V gene lookup returns CDR1 SGHTA and CDR2 FQGNSA. Here the CDR3 reads CASSLPSGQGAYGYTF. DNA for the CDR3: TGTGCCAGCAGCTTACCGTCTGGACAGGGAGCCTATGGCTACACCTTC.

This clone was seen more than once but under ten times. The chain uses TRBV5-4 and TRBJ1-1; possible D gene TRBD1, 6 bases. CDR1 is SGHNT, CDR2 YYREEE, per germline (reference sequence). The CDR3 has 13 amino acids. V shed 4 bases and J shed 3 bases, with 10 bases lying between them. In nucleotides, the CDR3 is TGTGCCAGCAGCACCGGACAGCACACTGAAGCTTTCTTT. Amino acids: CASSTGQHTEAFF.

V gene TRBV27 combines with J gene TRBJ1-2; 8 positions agree with TRBD1. In germline, CDR1 is MNHEY, CDR2 SMNVEV (reference sequence). The CDR3 runs to 16 residues. With 4 bases clipped from V and 5 bases from J, the junction kept 12 bases outside the gene matches. The CDR3: CASSWTGSSPAYGYTF. CDR3 coding DNA: TGTGCCAGCAGTTGGACAGGGTCCTCGCCGGCGTATGGCTACACCTTC.

The J gene is TRBJ1-1, the V gene TRBV28; D is unclear. Germline lookup yields CDR1 MDHEN and CDR2 SYDVKM. V was shortened by 3 bases and J by 8 bases, with 7 bases between the two germline ends. The CDR3 is made up of 11 amino acids. CDR3 amino acids: CASSFGREAFF. CDR3 sequence (DNA): TGTGCCAGCAGTTTCGGCAGAGAAGCTTTCTTT.

V is TRBV27 and J is TRBJ2-1, with TRBD2 matching 7 bases. Per the germline V gene, CDR1 is MNHEY and CDR2 is SMNVEV (reference sequence). J gave up 6 bases and V 5 bases, and 10 bases lay outside the gene matches. The CDR3 sequence is 15 residues long. Here the CDR3 reads CASSGGDSKSNEQFF. The CDR3 DNA sequence: TGTGCCAGCAGTGGGGGGGACTCTAAGTCCAATGAGCAGTTCTTC.

The chain couples TRBV5-5 to TRBJ2-7, with TRBD2 matching 9 bases. The CDR3 totals 16 residues. Germline CDR1 reads SGHKS; CDR2 reads YYEKEE (reference sequence). V gave up 2 bases and J gave up 3 bases; unmatched junction bases: 9. The CDR3: CASSFTREGPYYEQYF. The CDR3 DNA is TGTGCCAGCAGCTTTACGCGGGAGGGCCCTTACTACGAGCAGTACTTC.

The chain recombines TRBV29-1 with TRBJ1-4; D is unresolved. V was clipped by 3 bases and J by 7 bases, with 3 bases between them. Germline CDR1 and CDR2: SQVTM and ANQGSEA. The CDR3 sequence is 10 residues long. The CDR3: CSVEGEKLFF. CDR3 bases: TGCAGCGTTGAGGGTGAAAAACTGTTTTTT.

The chain uses TRBV28 and TRBJ1-1, with D unresolved. CDR3 length: 12 amino acids. V lost 4 bases, J lost 5 bases, and 8 bases lay in between. Germline V gene sequence: CDR1 MDHEN, CDR2 SYDVKM. CDR3 in amino acids: CASSSLGTEAFF. CDR3 coding DNA: TGTGCCAGCAGTTCCTTGGGGACTGAAGCTTTCTTT. The whole variable domain, filled in from reference TRBV28 and TRBJ1-1, reads DVKVTQSSRYLVKRTGEKVFLECVQDMDHENMFWYRQDPGLGLRLIYFSYDVKMKEKGDIPEGYSVSREKKERFSLILESASTNQTSMYLCASSSLGTEAFFGQGTRLTVV.

In this sample, this clone turned up once. The identical CDR3 is also encoded by other nucleotide sequences in the sample. J is TRBJ2-7 and V is TRBV19; 10 nucleotides line up with TRBD1. In germline, CDR1 is LNHDA, CDR2 SQIVND (reference sequence). V shed 6 bases and J 3 bases; nucleotides not matched to a gene: 5. The CDR3 has 14 amino acids. The CDR3 loop reads CASSSRDRGYEQYF. The CDR3 DNA reads as TGTGCCAGTAGCTCGAGGGACAGGGGCTACGAGCAGTACTTC.

The rearrangement links TRBV19 to TRBJ2-1; 8 bases match TRBD2. In germline, CDR1 is LNHDA, CDR2 SQIVND (reference sequence). The CDR3 covers 18 residues. J lost 4 bases, V lost 1 base, and 12 bases had no gene match. The CDR3 is CASSIGVWGLEDYNEQFF. The CDR3 DNA reads TGTGCCAGTAGTATAGGCGTGTGGGGACTAGAGGATTACAATGAGCAGTTCTTC. Based on the CDR3 plus reference TRBV19 and TRBJ2-1, the full variable domain is DGGITQSPKYLFRKEGQNVTLSCEQNLNHDAMYWYRQDPGQGLRLIYYSQIVNDFQKGDIAEGYSVSREKKESFPLTVTSAQKNPTAFYLCASSIGVWGLEDYNEQFFGPGTRLTVL.